This T cell receptor (beta chain) was observed in a study of OX40 agonist ivuxolimab in advanced cancers. Overall study: Age averaged 60 years (range roughly 20 to 90), and just over 80% were male. Having had anti-PD-1, anti-PD-L1 or anti-CTLA-4 therapy before was allowed, and around 44% had some.

The length of the CDR3 is 16 residues. Trimming took 4 bases from V and 1 from J, leaving 15 bases between them. Germline-derived CDR1 and CDR2 are SGHRS and YFSETQ. General study findings and limits: Antigen specificity was not determined for the expanded peripheral T cells. People who partly responded at 0.1-3.0 mg/kg had some of the least clonal expansion seen.

In the case of this clone: No antigen is known for it.

Libraries were prepared by immunoSEQ multiplex PCR; TCRdb keeps only in-frame clonotypes and omits some of them. Here the sample spans about 76,000 clones, approximately 84% being singletons. The chain couples TRBV5-1 to TRBJ2-1; D is possibly TRBD1 (8 bases). The TCR was taken from an adult with an advanced solid tumor such as melanoma, head and neck, liver or kidney cancer. The specimen was CD4+ or CD8+ T cells sorted from blood, collected in a trial of the OX40 agonist ivuxolimab. CDR3 bases: TGCGCCAGCAGCCCCGGACAGGGAGGGTCCTACAATGAGCAGTTCTTC. The encoded protein is CASSPGQGGSYNEQFF.